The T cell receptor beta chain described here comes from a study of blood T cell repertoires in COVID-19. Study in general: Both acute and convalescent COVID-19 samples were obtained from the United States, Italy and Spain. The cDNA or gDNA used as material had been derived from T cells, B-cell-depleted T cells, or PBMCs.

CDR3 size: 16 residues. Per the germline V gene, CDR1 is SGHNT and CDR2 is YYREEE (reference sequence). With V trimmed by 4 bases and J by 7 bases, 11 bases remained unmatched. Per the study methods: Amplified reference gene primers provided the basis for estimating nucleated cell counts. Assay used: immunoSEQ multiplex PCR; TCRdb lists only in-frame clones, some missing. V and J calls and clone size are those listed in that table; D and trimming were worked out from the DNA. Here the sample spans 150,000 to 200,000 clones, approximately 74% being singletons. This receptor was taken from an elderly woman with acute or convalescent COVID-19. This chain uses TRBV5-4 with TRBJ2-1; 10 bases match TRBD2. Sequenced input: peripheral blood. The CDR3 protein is CASSQRLAGLGNEQFF. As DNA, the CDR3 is TGTGCCAGCAGCCAGCGACTAGCGGGCTTGGGTAATGAGCAGTTCTTC.